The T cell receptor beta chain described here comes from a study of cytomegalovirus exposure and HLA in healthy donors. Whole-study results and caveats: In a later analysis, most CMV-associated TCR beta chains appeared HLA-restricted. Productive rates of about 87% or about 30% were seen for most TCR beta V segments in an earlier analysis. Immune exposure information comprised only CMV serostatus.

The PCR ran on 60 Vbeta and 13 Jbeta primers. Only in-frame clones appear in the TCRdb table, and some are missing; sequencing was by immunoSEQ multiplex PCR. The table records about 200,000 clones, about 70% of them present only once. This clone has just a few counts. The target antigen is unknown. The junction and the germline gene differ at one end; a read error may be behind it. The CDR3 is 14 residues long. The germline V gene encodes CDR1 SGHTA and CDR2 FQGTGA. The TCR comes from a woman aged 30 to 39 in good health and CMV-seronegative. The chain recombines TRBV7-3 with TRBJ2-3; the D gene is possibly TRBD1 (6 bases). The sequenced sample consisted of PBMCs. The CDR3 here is CASSFALPSGTLTF. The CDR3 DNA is TGTGCCAGCAGCTTCGCTCTCCCATCCGGGACACTTACATTT.